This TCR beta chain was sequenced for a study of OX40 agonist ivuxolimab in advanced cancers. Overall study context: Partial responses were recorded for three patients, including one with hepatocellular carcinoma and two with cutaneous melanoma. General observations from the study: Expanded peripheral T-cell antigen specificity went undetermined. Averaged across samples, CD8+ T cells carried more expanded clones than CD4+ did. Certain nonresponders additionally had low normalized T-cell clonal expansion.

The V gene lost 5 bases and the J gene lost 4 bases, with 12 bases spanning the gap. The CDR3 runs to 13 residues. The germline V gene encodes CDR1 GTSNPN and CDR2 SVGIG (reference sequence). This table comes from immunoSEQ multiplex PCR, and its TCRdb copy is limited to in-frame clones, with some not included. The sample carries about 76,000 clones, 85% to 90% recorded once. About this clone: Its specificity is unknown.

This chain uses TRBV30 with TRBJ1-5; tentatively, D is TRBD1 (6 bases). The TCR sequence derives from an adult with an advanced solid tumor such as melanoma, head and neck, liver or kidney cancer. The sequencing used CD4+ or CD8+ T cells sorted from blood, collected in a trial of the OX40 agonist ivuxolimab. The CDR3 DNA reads TGTGCCTGGGAGCCAGGGGCTAATCAGCCCCAGCATTTT. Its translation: CAWEPGANQPQHF.